A single sample gave rise to the 2 T cell receptor beta chains below, sequenced in a study of cytomegalovirus exposure and HLA in healthy donors. Researchers ran the PCR with 60 Vbeta and 13 Jbeta primers. Sequencing used immunoSEQ multiplex PCR; TCRdb keeps in-frame clones, though not all of them. The sample carries approximately 160,000 clones, approximately 80% recorded once. Sequenced material: PBMCs. Receptor source: a man aged 25 to 40 in good health and CMV-seropositive.

The genes are TRBV7-8 and TRBJ2-1, with unresolved D. Germline V CDR1 and CDR2: SGHVS, FQNEAQ. This CDR3 contains 14 residues. The V gene lost 5 bases and the J gene lost 3 bases, with 11 bases spanning the gap. This CDR3 reads CASSPLRLYNEQFF. As DNA, the CDR3 is TGTGCCAGCAGCCCCCTGCGGCTCTACAATGAGCAGTTCTTC.

As for this clone: Within the sample, other DNA sequences also encode this same CDR3. This rearrangement joins TRBV27 to TRBJ2-7; D might be TRBD2 (6 bases). Trimming stripped 4 bases from V and 0 bases from J, with 13 bases between. The CDR3 loop spans 15 amino acids. Germline V gives CDR1 MNHEY, CDR2 SMNVEV (reference sequence). Here the CDR3 reads CASSYAGGLSYEQYF. The CDR3 region has the DNA TGTGCCAGCAGTTATGCCGGAGGGCTCTCCTACGAGCAGTACTTC.